The 29 T cell receptor beta chains in this list originate from one sample, sequenced in a study of memory CD4+ T cells and cytomegalovirus serostatus. Single viable CD3+CD4+CD8-CD45RO+ cells were sorted as the memory CD4+ T cells. The protocol was immunoSEQ multiplex PCR, while the TCRdb copy is restricted to in-frame clones and leaves out a portion. The sample gives 65,000 to 95,000 clones, 75% to 90% of which show up once; around 0.75% is in the top ten. Material: memory CD4+ T cells from blood. Every receptor here comes from an adult in good health and CMV-seronegative.

The chain joins TRBV15 to TRBJ1-4; D may be TRBD1 (5 bases). The germline gives CDR1 LNHNV, CDR2 YYDKDF (reference sequence). This CDR3 is 13 amino acids long. V was shortened by 0 bases and J by 7 bases, with 6 bases between the two germline ends. The CDR3 spells CATSRDQGEKLFF. DNA of the CDR3: TGTGCCACCAGCAGAGATCAGGGTGAAAAACTGTTTTTT.

V is TRBV28 and J is TRBJ2-2; 7 bases line up with TRBD2. V lost 6 bases and J lost 5; bases outside the gene matches: 3. From germline, CDR1 is MDHEN and CDR2 SYDVKM. This CDR3 comprises 13 residues. The CDR3 nucleotides read TGTGCCAGCAGGAGGGGAGGGACCGGGGAGCTGTTTTTT. It is translated as CASRRGGTGELFF.

This chain joins TRBV10-3 and TRBJ1-1; 11 bases are shared with TRBD1. The CDR3 runs to 13 residues. Germline CDR1 ENHRY, CDR2 SYGVKD. J lost 8 bases, V lost 10 bases, and 9 bases had no gene match. CDR3 sequence reads: CATGEGQGVEAFF. The CDR3 nucleotides read TGTGCCACCGGCGAGGGACAGGGGGTCGAAGCTTTCTTT.

This chain connects TRBV27 to TRBJ1-4, with D unclear. The length of the CDR3 is 14 residues. From germline, CDR1 is MNHEY and CDR2 SMNVEV (reference sequence). V shed 6 bases and J shed 2 bases, with 10 bases lying between them. The DNA for the CDR3 is TGTGCCAGCAGCCCTGACCCCACTAATGAAAAACTGTTTTTT. Translated: CASSPDPTNEKLFF.

V and J are TRBV27 and TRBJ1-5; 7 bases match TRBD1. The CDR3 is made up of 15 amino acids. CDR1 is MNHEY, CDR2 SMNVEV, per germline (reference sequence). Unmatched junction bases numbered 9, after V lost 3 bases and J lost 7 bases. The DNA of the CDR3 is TGTGCCAGCAGTTTCTCCGGGACAGTATCCCAGCCCCAGCATTTT. Translating gives CASSFSGTVSQPQHF.

This clone was observed once. The CDR3 protein is CASSLALAGGSSYEQYF. The DNA for the CDR3 is TGTGCCAGCAGCTTAGCGCTAGCGGGGGGGAGCTCCTACGAGCAGTACTTC. V is TRBV7-6 and J is TRBJ2-7; TRBD2 matches 12 bases. Unmatched junction bases numbered 3, after V lost 0 bases and J lost 0 bases. The V gene's germline CDR1 is SGHVS and CDR2 FNYEAQ. CDR3 length: 17 residues.

The chain employs TRBV19 and TRBJ1-2; no definite D call. This CDR3 has 15 amino acids. CDR1 is LNHDA and CDR2 is SQIVND in the germline V gene (reference sequence). V was trimmed by 3 bases and J by 4 bases, leaving 15 bases between them. CDR3 nucleotide sequence: TGTGCCAGTAGTATTGCCGCTCAAGAGGGCTATGGCTACACCTTC. This encodes CASSIAAQEGYGYTF. The full variable domain, in which reference TRBV19 and TRBJ1-2 provide the parts outside the CDR3, is DGGITQSPKYLFRKEGQNVTLSCEQNLNHDAMYWYRQDPGQGLRLIYYSQIVNDFQKGDIAEGYSVSREKKESFPLTVTSAQKNPTAFYLCASSIAAQEGYGYTFGSGTRLTVV.

The chain employs TRBV19 and TRBJ1-6; D unclear. V shed 3 bases and J shed 11 bases, with 14 bases lying between them. The CDR3 covers 14 residues. The germline V gene has CDR1 LNHDA and CDR2 SQIVND (reference sequence). The CDR3 region is CASSIPAGATPLHF. Written as DNA, the CDR3 is TGTGCCAGTAGTATCCCGGCAGGCGCTACACCCCTCCACTTT.

The chain has TRBV2 and TRBJ1-6; no definite D call. This CDR3 is 13 amino acids long. Germline V gives CDR1 SNHLY, CDR2 FYNNEI. The V end was cut by 6 bases, the J end by 7 bases, with 10 bases between. The CDR3 nucleotides are TGTGCCAGCAGCAGGCAGGAAAATTCACCCCTCCACTTT. Translating it yields CASSRQENSPLHF.

V usage is TRBV7-9 and J usage is TRBJ1-2; D might be TRBD1 (6 bases). The V gene's germline CDR1 is SEHNR and CDR2 FQNEAQ (reference sequence). This CDR3 region has 14 residues. V was clipped by 6 bases and J by 0 bases, with 11 bases between them. The CDR3 region is CASRLDSANYGYTF. The CDR3, as DNA: TGTGCCAGCAGGTTGGACAGCGCTAACTATGGCTACACCTTC.

The V call is TRBV19, the J call TRBJ2-7, with D uncertain. V lost 1 base to trimming and J lost 6 bases, with 4 bases between them. The V gene's germline CDR1 is LNHDA and CDR2 SQIVND (reference sequence). The CDR3 extends over 11 amino acids. This CDR3 reads CASSIGGEQYF. CDR3 nucleotide sequence: TGTGCCAGTAGTATAGGGGGCGAGCAGTACTTC.

The chain joins TRBV7-3 to TRBJ2-3, with 11 bases identical to TRBD2. Germline loops: CDR1 SGHTA, CDR2 FQGTGA. V trimming: 6 bases; J trimming: 8 bases; junction bases outside the gene matches: 10. The CDR3 contains 15 residues. Here the CDR3 DNA reads TGTGCCAGCAGTTCGACTAGCGGGGCGGGGGGTACGCAGTATTTT. It specifies CASSSTSGAGGTQYF.

The chain joins TRBV9 to TRBJ1-1; D may be TRBD1 (6 bases). The germline gives CDR1 SGDLS, CDR2 YYNGEE. V was clipped by 3 bases and J by 3 bases, with 12 bases between them. The CDR3 totals 14 residues. CDR3 nucleotides: TGTGCCAGCAGCGGGTACAGGGCTGACACTGAAGCTTTCTTT. This sequence encodes CASSGYRADTEAFF. Full variable domain (remainder filled in from reference TRBV9 and TRBJ1-1): DSGVTQTPKHLITATGQRVTLRCSPRSGDLSVYWYQQSLDQGLQFLIQYYNGEERAKGNILERFSAQQFPDLHSELNLSSLELGDSALYFCASSGYRADTEAFFGQGTRLTVV.

The chain carries TRBV4-1 and TRBJ2-4; 12 nucleotides agree with TRBD2. V shed 2 bases and J 0 bases; nucleotides not matched to a gene: 11. The CDR3 spans 20 residues. Germline V lookup: CDR1 MGHRA, CDR2 YSYEKL. CDR3 region: CASSQSPGTSGSLAKNIQYF. For the CDR3, the DNA is TGCGCCAGCAGCCAATCACCTGGGACTAGCGGGTCCCTAGCCAAAAACATTCAGTACTTC.

The chain carries TRBV5-6 and TRBJ2-3; D may correspond to TRBD1 or TRBD2 (5 bases each). Trimming shortened V by 1 base and J by 0 bases, and 15 bases separated the two germline ends. This CDR3 comprises 17 residues. Germline V gives CDR1 SGHDT, CDR2 YYEEEE. CDR3 DNA: TGTGCCAGCAGCTTGAGGTCCGGGGCCCCTAGCACAGATACGCAGTATTTT. Its translation is CASSLRSGAPSTDTQYF.

The rearrangement joins TRBV4-1 to TRBJ2-1; D is possibly TRBD1 (7 bases). Looked up from germline, CDR1 is MGHRA and CDR2 is YSYEKL. Deletions cut 4 bases from V and 1 base from J, with 17 bases between. The CDR3 spans 17 residues. The chain's CDR3 is CASSLLPAGQSYNEQFF. CDR3 in DNA: TGCGCCAGCAGCCTCCTGCCTGCGGGACAGTCCTACAATGAGCAGTTCTTC.

This clone was seen only a few times. This chain uses TRBV6-5 with TRBJ1-5, with TRBD1 as a possible D gene (5 bases). The germline CDR1 and CDR2 sequences are MNHEY and SVGAGI. The V end was cut by 5 bases, the J end by 7 bases, with 12 bases between. This CDR3 is 13 amino acids long. CDR3 protein: CASSRDQGQPQHF. In DNA, the CDR3 is TGTGCCAGCAGTCGAGATCAGGGCCAGCCCCAGCATTTT.

The gene calls are TRBV5-8 and TRBJ2-6, with D perhaps TRBD1 or TRBD2 (6 bases each). CDR3 length: 15 residues. Between the trimmed V and J ends, which lost 6 bases and 1 base, there was a span of 11 bases. The V gene's germline CDR1 is SGHTS and CDR2 YDEGEE. In DNA form, the CDR3 reads TGTGCCAGCATCCGGAGGGGGTCTGGGGCCAACGTCCTGACTTTC. It codes for CASIRRGSGANVLTF.

V usage is TRBV30 and J usage is TRBJ1-5; D is perhaps TRBD1 (6 bases). Germline V gene sequence: CDR1 GTSNPN, CDR2 SVGIG (reference sequence). V gave up 1 base and J gave up 6 bases, with 10 bases separating them. The CDR3 runs to 13 residues. CDR3 loop: CAWSGTVPQPQHF. CDR3 DNA: TGTGCCTGGAGTGGGACAGTGCCTCAGCCCCAGCATTTT.

This clone appeared a few times. V is TRBV2 and J is TRBJ1-5; tentatively, D is TRBD1 (5 bases). This CDR3 region has 12 residues. With 8 bases removed from V and 4 bases from J, the gap between germline ends came to 9 bases. Germline CDR1 reads SNHLY; CDR2 reads FYNNEI. CDR3 residues: CASGTENQPQHF. For the CDR3, the DNA is TGTGCCAGCGGGACGGAAAATCAGCCCCAGCATTTT. The full variable domain, rest sourced from reference TRBV2 and TRBJ1-5, is EPEVTQTPSHQVTQMGQEVILRCVPISNHLYFYWYRQILGQKVEFLVSFYNNEISEKSEIFDDQFSVERPDGSNFTLKIRSTKLEDSAMYFCASGTENQPQHFGDGTRLSIL.

V is TRBV13 and J is TRBJ2-7, with D unresolved. The CDR3 totals 13 residues. Germline values: CDR1 PRHDT, CDR2 FYEKMQ (reference sequence). V lost 2 bases to trimming and J lost 1 base, with 6 bases between them. CDR3 bases: TGTGCCAGCAGCTTATTGAATTCCTACGAGCAGTACTTC. The encoded protein is CASSLLNSYEQYF.

This rearrangement joins TRBV13 to TRBJ1-2; weak D call: TRBD1 (5 bases). The CDR3 runs to 16 residues. V was clipped by 5 bases and J by 0 bases, with 16 bases between them. Germline lookup yields CDR1 PRHDT and CDR2 FYEKMQ (reference sequence). The CDR3 sequence: CASSPGTPVTNYGYTF. The CDR3 DNA is TGTGCCAGCAGCCCAGGGACCCCCGTAACTAACTATGGCTACACCTTC.

The V and J genes are TRBV28 and TRBJ2-2, with D perhaps matching TRBD2 (7 bases). The ends were cut back, 5 bases at V and 4 bases at J, with 14 bases in the middle. Germline V gene lookup returns CDR1 MDHEN and CDR2 SYDVKM. The length of the CDR3 is 15 residues. This chain's CDR3 is CASSPGGHPTGELFF. The DNA of the CDR3 is TGTGCCAGCAGTCCGGGGGGCCATCCCACCGGGGAGCTGTTTTTT.

The gene calls are TRBV6-6 and TRBJ2-7; the D is unclear. The CDR3 sequence is 14 residues long. Germline V gene sequence: CDR1 MNHNY, CDR2 SVGAGI (reference sequence). V lost 0 bases to trimming and J lost 5 bases, with 11 bases between them. Here the CDR3 reads CASSYSERGHEQYF. CDR3 sequence (DNA): TGTGCCAGCAGTTACTCGGAGCGTGGCCACGAGCAGTACTTC.

In this sample, this clone turned up a few times. This rearrangement joins TRBV20-1 to TRBJ1-1; D is unresolved. The germline CDR1 and CDR2 sequences are DFQATT and SNEGSKA (reference sequence). The CDR3 is 11 residues long. V was pared by 8 bases and J by 1 base, with 8 bases between. The CDR3 is CSSTENTEAFF. As DNA, the CDR3 is TGCAGTAGCACAGAGAACACTGAAGCTTTCTTT.

J is TRBJ2-3 and V is TRBV4-2, with 10 bases matching TRBD2. CDR3 length: 16 amino acids. Germline-derived CDR1 and CDR2 are LGHNA and YNFKEQ. Trimming removed 4 bases from V and 1 base from J; junction bases left unmatched: 5. The CDR3 DNA is TGTGCCAGCAGCCTGAGAACTAGCGGGGGCACAGATACGCAGTATTTT. This encodes CASSLRTSGGTDTQYF.

This clone was detected only once. In DNA, the CDR3 is TGTGCCAGCAGCTTAGCGAGAGAGACCCAGTACTTC. This sequence encodes CASSLARETQYF. The genes are TRBV7-9 and TRBJ2-5; D is unresolved. The CDR3 contains 12 residues. Germline loops: CDR1 SEHNR, CDR2 FQNEAQ (reference sequence). V was cut by 0 bases and J by 4 bases, with 3 bases left in between.

V usage is TRBV4-2 and J usage is TRBJ1-2, with unresolved D. CDR1 and CDR2 (germline): LGHNA, YNFKEQ. The CDR3 runs 14 residues. V shed 0 bases and J shed 4 bases, with 9 bases lying between them. DNA for the CDR3: TGTGCCAGCAGCCAAGAGGCAGCCACCTATGGCTACACCTTC. Protein product: CASSQEAATYGYTF.

The chain recombines TRBV7-2 with TRBJ1-1; 8 bases align to TRBD1. The CDR3 is 14 residues long. The ends lost 5 bases at V and 1 base at J; junction bases unmatched: 3. Germline values: CDR1 SGHTA, CDR2 FQGNSA. The CDR3 DNA is TGTGCCAGCAGCATAGGACAGGGGAACACTGAAGCTTTCTTT. Its protein is CASSIGQGNTEAFF.